Below, 6 T cell receptor beta chains from the same sample are listed, as sequenced in a study of CD8+ T cells in alopecia areata. Extracted RNA was reverse transcribed into cDNA, the sequencing template. Profiling relied on immunoSEQ multiplex PCR, and the TCRdb table lists in-frame clones only, not all of them. The table has about 100,000 clones, around 60% seen once. Stated treatment: oral pan-JAK inhibitor, 5-10 mg twice daily. The starting material was CD8+ T cells sorted from blood, obtained at roughly week 55, from a patient treated with tofacitinib. The receptors were sampled from a human donor with alopecia areata.

This clone was detected a few times. The rearrangement joins TRBV7-9 to TRBJ2-7; TRBD2 is a possible D gene (5 bases). CDR3 length: 13 residues. V lost 1 base and J lost 9, with 13 bases in between. In germline, CDR1 is SEHNR, CDR2 FQNEAQ (reference sequence). The CDR3 loop is CASSLVAGDWQYF. The DNA of the CDR3 is TGTGCCAGCAGCTTAGTTGCGGGCGATTGGCAGTACTTC. Variable domain in full (rest from reference TRBV7-9 and TRBJ2-7): DTGVSQNPRHKITKRGQNVTFRCDPISEHNRLYWYRQTLGQGPEFLTYFQNEAQLEKSRLLSDRFSAERPKGSFSTLEIQRTEQGDSAMYLCASSLVAGDWQYFGPGTRLTVT.

This chain uses TRBV27 with TRBJ2-4, with D perhaps matching TRBD2 (5 bases). Germline V lookup: CDR1 MNHEY, CDR2 SMNVEV (reference sequence). The CDR3 length is 15 residues. Trimming pared 7 bases from V and 9 bases from J, leaving 22 bases between. CDR3 coding DNA: TGTGCCAGCACCCCGGATTCCGGGGATTTTGGCATTCAGTACTTC. It encodes CASTPDSGDFGIQYF.

CDR3 protein: CSATIAGGLNEQYF. CDR3 nucleotide sequence: TGCAGCGCCACCATAGCGGGGGGGCTGAACGAGCAGTACTTC. J is TRBJ2-7 and V is TRBV29-1; the match to TRBD2 covers 11 bases. Looked up from germline, CDR1 is SQVTM and CDR2 is ANQGSEA. The CDR3 is 14 residues long. J was trimmed by 5 bases and V by 7 bases; bases with no gene match: 10.

This clone occurred a few times. This chain joins TRBV9 and TRBJ2-5, with D possibly TRBD1 on 6 matching bases. The V gene lost 0 bases and the J gene lost 7 bases, with 10 bases spanning the gap. The CDR3 is 13 residues long. CDR1 is SGDLS and CDR2 is YYNGEE in the germline V gene. As DNA, the CDR3 is TGTGCCAGCAGCGTAGGGACAGCAGCGACCCAGTACTTC. This gives the protein CASSVGTAATQYF.

The gene calls are TRBV29-1 and TRBJ2-5, with D possibly matching TRBD2 (6 bases). V was pared by 4 bases and J by 1 base, with 16 bases between. The CDR3 is 15 amino acids. Germline V gives CDR1 SQVTM, CDR2 ANQGSEA. The CDR3 DNA sequence: TGCAGCGTTGTTCCTGGGGCGGGAACCCAAGAGACCCAGTACTTC. The encoded protein is CSVVPGAGTQETQYF. The whole variable domain, filled in from reference TRBV29-1 and TRBJ2-5, reads SAVISQKPSRDICQRGTSLTIQCQVDSQVTMMFWYRQQPGQSLTLIATANQGSEATYESGFVIDKFPISRPNLTFSTLTVSNMSPEDSSIYLCSVVPGAGTQETQYFGPGTRLLVL.

This rearrangement joins TRBV7-3 to TRBJ2-3, with TRBD2 as a possible D gene (7 bases). V was shortened by 2 bases and J by 6 bases, with 15 bases between the two germline ends. CDR3 length: 15 amino acids. Germline loops: CDR1 SGHTA, CDR2 FQGTGA. In DNA form, the CDR3 reads TGTGCCAGCAGCTTATACCCTCGCGGGGGCGATACGCAGTATTTT. Its translation: CASSLYPRGGDTQYF.